This is a list of T cell receptor beta chains from one sample in a study of blood T cell repertoires in COVID-19. Only in-frame clones appear in the TCRdb table, and some are missing; sequencing was by immunoSEQ multiplex PCR. The table has some 170,000 clones, around 73% seen once; the top ten hold 17%. The sample consisted of PBMCs or T cells enriched from blood (not recorded which). The receptors here all came from a woman between 45 and 65 years old who had recovered from COVID-19. Each CDR3 is given with its conserved first and last residue. The D gene is left open where the match is weak. The size of a clone is reported for some rows only, either as once, few or many, or as a class for expanded clones.

D gene	V gene	J gene	clone size	CDR3 protein	CDR3 DNA
TRBD1	TRBV9	TRBJ2-7	-	CASSSTQGDEQYF	TGTGCCAGCAGCTCCACACAGGGGGACGAGCAGTACTTC
TRBD1	TRBV28	TRBJ1-2	-	CASRQGATNYGYTF	TGTGCCAGCCGGCAGGGGGCCACGAACTATGGCTACACCTTC
-	TRBV18	TRBJ1-2	-	CASSPGLGYTF	TGTGCCAGCTCACCAGGCCTGGGCTACACCTTC
-	TRBV7-7	TRBJ2-5	-	CASSLGSGGSMETQYF	TGTGCCAGCAGCTTAGGCTCGGGTGGTAGCATGGAGACCCAGTACTTC
-	TRBV6-2/TRBV6-3	TRBJ1-1	-	CASSSQGLLNTEAFF	TGTGCCAGCAGTTCACAGGGATTGTTGAACACTGAAGCTTTCTTT
-	TRBV14	TRBJ2-1	-	CASSQVLRGEQFF	TGTGCCAGCAGCCAAGTTTTAAGGGGTGAGCAGTTCTTC
-	TRBV5-5	TRBJ2-7	once	CASSTGQYEQYF	TGTGCCAGCAGCACCGGACAGTACGAGCAGTACTTC
-	TRBV6-4	TRBJ1-6	-	CASSDSKLNSPLHF	TGTGCCAGCAGTGACTCGAAACTAAATTCACCCCTCCACTTT
TRBD2	TRBV7-2	TRBJ2-5	-	CASSSQLAAQETQYF	TGTGCCAGCAGCTCGCAACTAGCGGCCCAAGAGACCCAGTACTTC
-	TRBV12-3/TRBV12-4	TRBJ1-6	-	CASSLSNSPLHF	TGTGCCAGCAGTTTATCGAATTCACCCCTCCACTTT
TRBD1	TRBV6-6	TRBJ1-2	few	CASSRETPRQGATYGYTF	TGTGCCAGCAGTCGAGAAACCCCCAGACAGGGGGCGACGTATGGCTACACCTTC
TRBD2	TRBV5-1	TRBJ2-3	once	CASSGGRLAGGPGEDTQYF	TGCGCCAGCAGCGGGGGCCGTCTAGCGGGAGGGCCTGGGGAAGATACGCAGTATTTT
TRBD1	TRBV7-9	TRBJ1-6	few	CASSFYRDRLNSPLHF	TGTGCCAGCAGCTTTTACCGGGACAGACTTAATTCACCCCTCCACTTT
-	TRBV4-2	TRBJ2-3	-	CASSRGLPSTDTQYF	TGTGCCAGCAGCCGCGGGCTACCTAGCACAGATACGCAGTATTTT
TRBD2	TRBV13	TRBJ2-7	-	CASSLGLAGGYEQYF	TGTGCCAGCAGCTTGGGGCTAGCGGGAGGCTACGAGCAGTACTTC
TRBD2	TRBV7-6	TRBJ2-1	-	CASALGTSGRVSDEQFF	TGTGCCAGCGCGTTGGGTACTAGCGGGAGAGTTTCGGATGAGCAGTTCTTC
-	TRBV10-3	TRBJ2-3	once	CAISRQGGGADTQYF	TGTGCCATCAGCCGACAGGGAGGAGGCGCCGATACGCAGTATTTT
TRBD1	TRBV7-9	TRBJ2-1	-	CASSLEWTGGHEQFF	TGTGCCAGCAGCTTAGAATGGACAGGGGGCCATGAGCAGTTCTTC
-	TRBV7-9	TRBJ1-5	-	CASSSQGNQPQHF	TGTGCCAGCAGCTCACAGGGTAATCAGCCCCAGCATTTT
TRBD1	TRBV10-2	TRBJ2-3	-	CASRQGAYTDTQYF	TGCGCCAGCAGGCAGGGGGCTTACACAGATACGCAGTATTTT
TRBD2	TRBV2	TRBJ2-3	-	CATSRGESTDTQYF	TGTGCCACCTCACGGGGGGAAAGCACAGATACGCAGTATTTT
TRBD2	TRBV19	TRBJ2-4	-	CASSPGFVQRGDKNIQYF	TGTGCCAGTAGTCCCGGTTTTGTCCAGCGGGGGGATAAAAACATTCAGTACTTC
-	TRBV3-1/TRBV3-2	TRBJ2-7	few	CASSQYNRAYEQYF	TGTGCCAGCAGCCAATATAACAGGGCCTACGAGCAGTACTTC
-	TRBV7-2	TRBJ2-3	-	CASSLLTDTQYF	TGTGCCAGCAGCCTCCTCACAGATACGCAGTATTTT
TRBD1	TRBV7-2	TRBJ2-2	-	CASSPNRGNTGELFF	TGTGCCAGCAGCCCCAACAGGGGGAACACCGGGGAGCTGTTTTTT
TRBD2	TRBV3-1/TRBV3-2	TRBJ2-1	-	CASSQDLAGGYNEQFF	TGTGCCAGCAGCCAAGATCTAGCGGGGGGTTACAATGAGCAGTTCTTC